The count of the clone carrying this TCR beta chain is one. As yet, its antigen is unknown. Time point given: peripheral blood 6 weeks after treatment start. The cohort comprised individuals with locally advanced or metastatic urothelial carcinoma. Synthetic analogs of TCR templates were spiked into every PCR. Profiled with immunoSEQ multiplex PCR; TCRdb holds only in-frame clones, not every one. The sample holds 45,000 to 60,000 clones, roughly 91% seen once. The CDR3 is 14 amino acids. Germline assignment: CDR1 SQVTM and CDR2 ANQGSEA. V gave up 7 bases and J gave up 6 bases; unmatched junction bases: 7. This entry is derived from a study of PD-L1 blockade in urothelial cancer. The wider study: Researchers found blood samples held a median of approximately 150,000 T cells. Overall study findings and caveats: Tumor-associated clones in blood expanded more at 3 weeks in durable-benefit patients.

J is TRBJ2-5 and V is TRBV29-1; 14 bases line up with TRBD2. The specimen was PBMCs, collected around atezolizumab (anti-PD-L1) treatment. This receptor was obtained from a man in his sixties with urothelial cancer. In nucleotides, the CDR3 is TGCAGCGCCGGACTAGCGGGGGGTATGCAGACCCAGTACTTC. This translates into CSAGLAGGMQTQYF.